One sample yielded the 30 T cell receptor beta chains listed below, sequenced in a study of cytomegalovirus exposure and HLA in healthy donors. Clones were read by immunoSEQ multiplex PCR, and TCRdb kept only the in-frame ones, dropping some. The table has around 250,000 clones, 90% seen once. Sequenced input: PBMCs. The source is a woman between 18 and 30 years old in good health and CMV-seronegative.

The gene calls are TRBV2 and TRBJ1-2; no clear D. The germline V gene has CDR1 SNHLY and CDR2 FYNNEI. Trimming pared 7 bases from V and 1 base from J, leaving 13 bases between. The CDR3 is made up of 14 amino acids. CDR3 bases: TGTGCCAGCACTCCGGCCGGGATTAACTATGGCTACACCTTC. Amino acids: CASTPAGINYGYTF.

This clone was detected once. In DNA form, the CDR3 reads TGTGCCAGCAGTCTAGAGACAGGGGAGTGGGATACGCAGTATTTT. It is translated as CASSLETGEWDTQYF. The chain recombines TRBV27 with TRBJ2-3, with 8 bases aligning to TRBD1. The V and J ends lost 5 bases and 6 bases, in that order; junction bases with no gene match: 10. From germline, CDR1 is MNHEY and CDR2 SMNVEV (reference sequence). The CDR3 length is 15 residues.

CDR3 loop: CSARTRLRQFF. The CDR3 DNA sequence: TGCAGTGCTAGGACTAGGTTAAGGCAGTTCTTC. V gene TRBV20-1 combines with J gene TRBJ2-1; a possible D gene is TRBD2 (6 bases). The CDR3 is 11 amino acids. V was pared by 3 bases and J by 12 bases, with 12 bases between. Germline V gene data show CDR1 as DFQATT and CDR2 as SNEGSKA (reference sequence).

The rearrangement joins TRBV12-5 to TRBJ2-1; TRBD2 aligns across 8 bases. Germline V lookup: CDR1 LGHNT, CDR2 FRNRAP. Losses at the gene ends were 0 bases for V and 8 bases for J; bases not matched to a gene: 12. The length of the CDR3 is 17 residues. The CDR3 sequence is CASGLVLGGVEGYEQFF. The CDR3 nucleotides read TGTGCTAGTGGTTTGGTACTCGGGGGGGTGGAGGGCTATGAGCAGTTCTTC.

CDR3 DNA sequence: TGTGCCAGCAGCGGTCGACTAGGAGTAGGGGAGGATACGCAGTATTTT. Its translation is CASSGRLGVGEDTQYF. The V gene is TRBV9, the J gene TRBJ2-3; possible D gene TRBD2, 6 bases. The CDR3 runs 16 residues. From germline, CDR1 is SGDLS and CDR2 YYNGEE. V shed 3 bases and J shed 6 bases, with 20 bases lying between them.

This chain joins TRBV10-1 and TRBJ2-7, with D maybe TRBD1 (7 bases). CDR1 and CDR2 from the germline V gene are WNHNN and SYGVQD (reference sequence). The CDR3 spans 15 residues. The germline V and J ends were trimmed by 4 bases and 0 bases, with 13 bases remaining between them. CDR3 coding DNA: TGCGCCAGCAGTGGCGGGACAGCGAGCTCCTACGAGCAGTACTTC. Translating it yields CASSGGTASSYEQYF.

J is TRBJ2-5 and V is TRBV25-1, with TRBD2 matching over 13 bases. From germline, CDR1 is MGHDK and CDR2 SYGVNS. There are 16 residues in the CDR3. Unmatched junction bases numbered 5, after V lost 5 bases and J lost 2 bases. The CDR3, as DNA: TGTGCCAGCAGTCCGCCGGGACTAGCGGGGCAAGAGACCCAGTACTTC. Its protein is CASSPPGLAGQETQYF.

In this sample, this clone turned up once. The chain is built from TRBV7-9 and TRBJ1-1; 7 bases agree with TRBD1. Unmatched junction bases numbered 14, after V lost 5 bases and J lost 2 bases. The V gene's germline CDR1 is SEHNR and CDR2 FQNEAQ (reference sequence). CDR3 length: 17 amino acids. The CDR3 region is CASSTRLGGYINTEAFF. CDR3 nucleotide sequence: TGTGCCAGCAGCACGAGGCTAGGGGGCTATATCAACACTGAAGCTTTCTTT.

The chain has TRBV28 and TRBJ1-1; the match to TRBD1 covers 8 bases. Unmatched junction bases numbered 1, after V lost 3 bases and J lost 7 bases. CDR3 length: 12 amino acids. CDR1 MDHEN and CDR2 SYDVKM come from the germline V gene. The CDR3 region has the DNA TGTGCCAGCAGTTTGGACAGGGTTGAAGCTTTCTTT. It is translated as CASSLDRVEAFF.

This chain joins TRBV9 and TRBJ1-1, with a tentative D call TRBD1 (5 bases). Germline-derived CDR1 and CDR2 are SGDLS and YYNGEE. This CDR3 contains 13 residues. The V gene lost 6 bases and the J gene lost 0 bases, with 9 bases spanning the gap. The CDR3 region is CASTDSMNTEAFF. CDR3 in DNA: TGTGCCAGCACTGACAGTATGAACACTGAAGCTTTCTTT.

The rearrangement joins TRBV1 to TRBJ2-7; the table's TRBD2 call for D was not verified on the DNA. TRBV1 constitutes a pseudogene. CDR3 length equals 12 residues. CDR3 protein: CTSSQGGNEQYV. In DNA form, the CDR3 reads TGCACCAGCAGCCAGGGGGGAAACGAGCAGTACGTC.

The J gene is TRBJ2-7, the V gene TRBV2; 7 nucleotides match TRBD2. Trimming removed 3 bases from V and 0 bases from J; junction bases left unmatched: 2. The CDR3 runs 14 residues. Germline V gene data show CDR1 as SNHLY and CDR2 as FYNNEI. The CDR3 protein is CASSDAGVSYEQYV. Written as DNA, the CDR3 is TGTGCCAGCAGTGATGCGGGGGTCTCCTACGAGCAGTACGTC.

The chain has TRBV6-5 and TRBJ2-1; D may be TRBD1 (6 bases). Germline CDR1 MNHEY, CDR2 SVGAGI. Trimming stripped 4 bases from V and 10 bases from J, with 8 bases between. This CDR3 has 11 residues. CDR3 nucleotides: TGTGCCAGCAGTTTGGGGGCCGAGCAGTTCTTC. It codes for CASSLGAEQFF.

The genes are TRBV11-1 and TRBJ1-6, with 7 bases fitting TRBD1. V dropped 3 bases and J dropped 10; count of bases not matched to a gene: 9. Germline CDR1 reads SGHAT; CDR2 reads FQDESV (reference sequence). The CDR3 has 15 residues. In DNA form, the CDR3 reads TGTGCCAGCAGCTTTGAGACAGGGCTGAACTCACCCCTCCACTTT. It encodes CASSFETGLNSPLHF.

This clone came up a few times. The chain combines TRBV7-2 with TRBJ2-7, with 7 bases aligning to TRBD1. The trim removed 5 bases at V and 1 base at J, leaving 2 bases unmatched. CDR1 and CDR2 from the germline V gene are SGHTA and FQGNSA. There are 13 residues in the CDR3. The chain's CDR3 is CASSADRSYEQYF. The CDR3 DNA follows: TGTGCCAGCAGCGCGGACAGGTCCTACGAGCAGTACTTC.

Written as DNA, the CDR3 is TGTGCCAGCAGTTTTGGGTTGCCCGGAGCGAACACTGAAGCTTTCTTT. It yields the protein CASSFGLPGANTEAFF. The chain recombines TRBV27 with TRBJ1-1, with D uncertain. Looked up from germline, CDR1 is MNHEY and CDR2 is SMNVEV (reference sequence). V lost 3 bases to trimming and J lost 1 base, with 15 bases between them. The CDR3 is made up of 16 amino acids.

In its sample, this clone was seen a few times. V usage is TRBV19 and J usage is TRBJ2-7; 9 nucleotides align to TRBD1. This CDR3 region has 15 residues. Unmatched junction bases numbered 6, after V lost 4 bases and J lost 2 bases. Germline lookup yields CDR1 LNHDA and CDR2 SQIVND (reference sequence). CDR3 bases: TGTGCCAGTAGTACGGGGACAGGGATTCCCTACGAGCAGTACTTC. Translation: CASSTGTGIPYEQYF.

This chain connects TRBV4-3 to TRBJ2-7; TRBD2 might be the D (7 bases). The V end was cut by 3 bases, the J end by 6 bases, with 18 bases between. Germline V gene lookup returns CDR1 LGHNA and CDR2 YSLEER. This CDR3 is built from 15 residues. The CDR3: CASSQGGGHRGEQYF. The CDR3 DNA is TGCGCCAGCAGCCAGGGCGGGGGCCACCGGGGCGAGCAGTACTTC.

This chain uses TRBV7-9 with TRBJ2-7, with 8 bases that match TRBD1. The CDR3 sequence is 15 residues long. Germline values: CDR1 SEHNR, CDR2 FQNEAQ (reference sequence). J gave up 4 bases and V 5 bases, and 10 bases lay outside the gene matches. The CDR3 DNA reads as TGTGCCAGCAGCAGACCGGGACAGGCTCCTTACGAGCAGTACTTC. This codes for CASSRPGQAPYEQYF.

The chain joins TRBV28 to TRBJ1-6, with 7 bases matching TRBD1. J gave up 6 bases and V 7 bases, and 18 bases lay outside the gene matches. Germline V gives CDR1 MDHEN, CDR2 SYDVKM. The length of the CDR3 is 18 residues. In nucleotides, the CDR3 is TGTGCCAGCAACAAAGTGGGACAGATCACATCTTCTAATTCACCCCTCCACTTT. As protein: CASNKVGQITSSNSPLHF.

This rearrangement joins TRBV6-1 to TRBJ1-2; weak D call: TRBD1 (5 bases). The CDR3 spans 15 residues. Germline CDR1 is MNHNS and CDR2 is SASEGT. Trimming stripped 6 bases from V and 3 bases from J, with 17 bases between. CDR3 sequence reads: CASSDHHGHHYGYTF. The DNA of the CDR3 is TGTGCCAGCAGCGACCACCACGGACATCACTATGGCTACACCTTC.

The CDR3 here is CASSVGQGSYEQYF. The CDR3 DNA is TGCGCCAGCAGCGTTGGACAGGGGTCCTACGAGCAGTACTTC. The chain has TRBV4-1 and TRBJ2-7; 9 positions agree with TRBD1. The CDR3 spans 14 residues. Germline trimming cut 5 bases from V and 1 base from J; bases unmatched to any gene: 3. Germline values: CDR1 MGHRA, CDR2 YSYEKL.

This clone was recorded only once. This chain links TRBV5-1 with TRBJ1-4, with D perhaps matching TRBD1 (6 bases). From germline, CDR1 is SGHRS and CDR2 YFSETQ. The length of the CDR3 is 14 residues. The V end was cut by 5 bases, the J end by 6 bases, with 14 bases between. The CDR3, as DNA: TGCGCCAGCAGTACGGGGACACGAGATGAAAAACTGTTTTTT. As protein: CASSTGTRDEKLFF.

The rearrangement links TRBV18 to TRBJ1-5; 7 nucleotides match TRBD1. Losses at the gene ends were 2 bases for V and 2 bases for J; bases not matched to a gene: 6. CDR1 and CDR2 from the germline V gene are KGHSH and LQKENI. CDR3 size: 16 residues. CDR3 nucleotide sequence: TGTGCCAGCTCACCATGGGAAGGGGGCCGCAATCAGCCCCAGCATTTT. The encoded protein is CASSPWEGGRNQPQHF.

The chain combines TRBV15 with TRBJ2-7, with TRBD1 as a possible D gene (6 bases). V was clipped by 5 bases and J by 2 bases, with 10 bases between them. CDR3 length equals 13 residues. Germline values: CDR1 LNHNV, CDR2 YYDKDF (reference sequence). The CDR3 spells CATSARGTYEQYF. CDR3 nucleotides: TGTGCCACCAGCGCTAGGGGGACCTACGAGCAGTACTTC.

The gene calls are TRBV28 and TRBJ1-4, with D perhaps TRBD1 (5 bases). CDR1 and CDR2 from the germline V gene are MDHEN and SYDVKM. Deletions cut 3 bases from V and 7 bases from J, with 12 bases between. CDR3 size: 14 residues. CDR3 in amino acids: CASSLTERGEKLFF. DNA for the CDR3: TGTGCCAGCAGTTTGACAGAAAGAGGTGAAAAACTGTTTTTT.

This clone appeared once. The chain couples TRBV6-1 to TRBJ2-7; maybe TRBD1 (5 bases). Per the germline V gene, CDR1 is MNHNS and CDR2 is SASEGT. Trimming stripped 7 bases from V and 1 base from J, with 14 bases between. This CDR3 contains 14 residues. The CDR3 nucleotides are TGTGCCAGCACCCCGTTCGACAGTTCCTACGAGCAGTACGTC. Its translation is CASTPFDSSYEQYV.

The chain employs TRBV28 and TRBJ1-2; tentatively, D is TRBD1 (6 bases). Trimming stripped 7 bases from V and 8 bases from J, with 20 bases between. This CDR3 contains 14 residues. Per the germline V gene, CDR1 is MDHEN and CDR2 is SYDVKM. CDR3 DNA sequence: TGTGCCAGCAACGAACAGGGTGTTCAATACGGCTACACCTTC. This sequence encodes CASNEQGVQYGYTF.

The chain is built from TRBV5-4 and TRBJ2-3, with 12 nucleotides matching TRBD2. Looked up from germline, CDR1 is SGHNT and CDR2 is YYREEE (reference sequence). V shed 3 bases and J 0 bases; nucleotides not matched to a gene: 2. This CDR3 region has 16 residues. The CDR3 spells CASSSGLAGSTDTQYF. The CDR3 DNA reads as TGTGCCAGCAGCTCCGGACTAGCGGGGAGCACAGATACGCAGTATTTT. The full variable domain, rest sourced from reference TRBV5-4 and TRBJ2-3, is ETGVTQSPTHLIKTRGQQVTLRCSSQSGHNTVSWYQQALGQGPQFIFQYYREEENGRGNFPPRFSGLQFPNYSSELNVNALELDDSALYLCASSSGLAGSTDTQYFGPGTRLTVL.

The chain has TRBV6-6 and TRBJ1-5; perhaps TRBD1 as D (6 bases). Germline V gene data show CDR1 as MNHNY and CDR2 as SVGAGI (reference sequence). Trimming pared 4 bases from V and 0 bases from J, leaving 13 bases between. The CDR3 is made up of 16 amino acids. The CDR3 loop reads CASSSGPQGSNQPQHF. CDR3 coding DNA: TGTGCCAGCAGTTCAGGGCCACAGGGTAGCAATCAGCCCCAGCATTTT.